This record covers a single T cell receptor (beta chain). Its antigen is not known. CDR3 length equals 12 residues. V was clipped by 6 bases and J by 6 bases, with 12 bases between them. Germline V lookup: CDR1 LNHDA, CDR2 SQIVND (reference sequence). Sequenced by immunoSEQ multiplex PCR; TCRdb stores in-frame clones only, minus some. The table includes 100,000 to 120,000 clones, 82% detected once. The data derive from a study of T cell responses to AZD1222 COVID-19 vaccine. Study findings and constraints: Nearly half of the spike-specific TCRs reportedly recognize variant regions that carry no mutations.

This chain uses TRBV19 with TRBJ2-7; D is undetermined. The sequenced sample was peripheral blood, obtained on day 0 of AZD1222 vaccination. The clonotype comes from an adult in good health. The CDR3 DNA reads as TGTGCCAGTAGCCCCCAGGTAGGCGAGCAGTACTTC. Its protein product is CASSPQVGEQYF.